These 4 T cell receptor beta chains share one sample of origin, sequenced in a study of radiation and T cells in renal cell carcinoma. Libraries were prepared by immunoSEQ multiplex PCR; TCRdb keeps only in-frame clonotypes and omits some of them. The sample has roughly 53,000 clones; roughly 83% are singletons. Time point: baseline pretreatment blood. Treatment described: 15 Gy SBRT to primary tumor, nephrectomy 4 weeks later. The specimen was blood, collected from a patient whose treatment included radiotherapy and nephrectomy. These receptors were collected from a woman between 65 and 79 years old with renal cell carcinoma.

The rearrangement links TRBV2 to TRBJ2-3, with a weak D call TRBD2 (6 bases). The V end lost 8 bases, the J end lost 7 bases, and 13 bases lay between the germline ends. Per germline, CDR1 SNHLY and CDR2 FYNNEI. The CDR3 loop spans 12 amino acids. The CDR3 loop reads CASLSGGYTQYF. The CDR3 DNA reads TGTGCCAGCCTCTCTGGAGGGTATACGCAGTATTTT. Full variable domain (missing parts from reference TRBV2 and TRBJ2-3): EPEVTQTPSHQVTQMGQEVILRCVPISNHLYFYWYRQILGQKVEFLVSFYNNEISEKSEIFDDQFSVERPDGSNFTLKIRSTKLEDSAMYFCASLSGGYTQYFGPGTRLTVL.

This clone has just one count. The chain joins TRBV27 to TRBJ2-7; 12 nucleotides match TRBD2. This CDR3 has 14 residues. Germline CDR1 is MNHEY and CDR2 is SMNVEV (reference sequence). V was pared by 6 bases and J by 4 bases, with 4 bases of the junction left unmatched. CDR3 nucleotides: TGTGCCAGCAGACCGACTAGCGGGAGTTACGAGCAGTACTTC. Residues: CASRPTSGSYEQYF.

The CDR3 DNA reads TGCGCCAGCAGCCAAGATTGGACAGGGTCTGGAAACACCATATATTTT. Encoded protein: CASSQDWTGSGNTIYF. This rearrangement joins TRBV4-3 to TRBJ1-3; 8 nucleotides agree with TRBD1. J lost 1 base, V lost 0 bases, and 2 bases had no gene match. The germline gives CDR1 LGHNA, CDR2 YSLEER. The CDR3 is 16 residues long.

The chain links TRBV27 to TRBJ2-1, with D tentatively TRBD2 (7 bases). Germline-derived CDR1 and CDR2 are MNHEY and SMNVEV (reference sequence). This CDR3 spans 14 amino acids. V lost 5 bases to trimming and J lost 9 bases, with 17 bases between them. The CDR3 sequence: CASSQGGGGGEQFF. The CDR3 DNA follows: TGTGCCAGCAGTCAAGGGGGAGGGGGTGGTGAGCAGTTCTTC.